The table lists the clone carrying this T cell receptor beta chain with many counts. The antigen is unknown. This sample is part of a study of T cells in Graves' hyperthyroidism and ophthalmopathy. General study results and limits: Blood also carried most thyroid clonotypes expanded above 0.001. Ophthalmopathy could be told apart from stable hyperthyroidism with a 13 V-J model.

The definition of stable Graves' hyperthyroidism was no ophthalmopathy progression within 18 months. CDR1 is DFQATT, CDR2 SNEGSKA, per germline (reference sequence). Trimming removed 3 bases at V and 3 bases at J, with 9 bases between. CDR3 length equals 12 residues. TCR beta CDR3 sequences were amplified from RNA transcripts. A set of HTBI primers served as the primers for a first-round RT-PCR of the TCR CDR3. TCRdb called the multiplex PCR reads again in MiXCR, with one record for every CDR3 protein. The repertoire has 350,000 to 500,000 distinct CDR3 sequences, approximately 13% of them found once; the top ten carry about 4.9%.

This TCR was recovered from a woman aged 18-35 years with Graves' hyperthyroidism. Source material: blood. The chain links TRBV20-1 to TRBJ2-7; D uncertain. The CDR3 DNA reads TGCAGTGCTAGGGGAACTCACTACGAGCAGTACTTC. Translated, it gives CSARGTHYEQYF.